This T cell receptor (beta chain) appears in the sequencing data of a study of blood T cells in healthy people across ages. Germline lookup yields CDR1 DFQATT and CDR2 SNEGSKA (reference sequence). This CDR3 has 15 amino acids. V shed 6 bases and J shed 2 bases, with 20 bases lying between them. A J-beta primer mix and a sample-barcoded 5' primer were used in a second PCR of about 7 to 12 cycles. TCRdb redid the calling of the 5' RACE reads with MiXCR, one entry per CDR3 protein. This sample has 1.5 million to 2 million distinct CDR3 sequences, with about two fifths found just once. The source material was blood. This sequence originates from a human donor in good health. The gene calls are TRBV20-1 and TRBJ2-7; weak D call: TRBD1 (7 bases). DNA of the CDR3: TGCAGTGCCGCCTTCCTCAGGGGGGTAGCCTACGAGCAGTACTTC. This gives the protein CSAAFLRGVAYEQYF.